Presented here are 30 T cell receptor beta chains from one specimen sequenced in a study of cytomegalovirus exposure and HLA in healthy donors. The PCR ran on 60 Vbeta and 13 Jbeta primers. Profiling relied on immunoSEQ multiplex PCR, and the TCRdb table lists in-frame clones only, not all of them. This table holds about 160,000 clones, 70% to 80% found once. Sample: PBMCs. The source of these receptors is a man in his forties in good health and CMV-seronegative.

Note on this clone: At one end the junction does not follow the germline gene, possibly because of a read error. The V gene is TRBV7-8, the J gene TRBJ2-6; weak D call: TRBD1 (5 bases). CDR1 and CDR2 (germline): SGHVS, FQNEAQ. The CDR3 has 16 residues. DNA for the CDR3: TGTGCCAGCAGCTTAGCTCGGTCCTCTGGGGCCAACGGCCTGACTTTC. This translates into CASSLARSSGANGLTF.

V and J are TRBV5-5 and TRBJ2-3, with 8 bases identical to TRBD2. Germline V CDR1 and CDR2: SGHKS, YYEKEE (reference sequence). The V and J ends lost 1 base and 2 bases, in that order; junction bases with no gene match: 6. This CDR3 has 16 amino acids. The CDR3 coding sequence is TGTGCCAGCAGCTTGCTCGGGACTAGAGACACAGATACGCAGTATTTT. Amino acid sequence: CASSLLGTRDTDTQYF.

Worth noting for this clone: Distinct nucleotide sequences in the sample also encode this CDR3. This chain's CDR3 is CAISPGQGAYEQYF. CDR3 nucleotides: TGTGCCATCAGTCCGGGACAGGGAGCCTACGAGCAGTACTTC. The chain joins TRBV10-3 to TRBJ2-7; 9 nucleotides align to TRBD1. V shed 5 bases, J shed 2 bases, and the junction held 4 bases outside the gene matches. Germline V gene lookup returns CDR1 ENHRY and CDR2 SYGVKD. The CDR3 is 14 amino acids.

As to this clone: The identical CDR3 is also encoded by other nucleotide sequences in the sample. The gene calls are TRBV5-1 and TRBJ2-5; 7 bases fit TRBD2. Trimming at V came to 4 bases and at J to 1 base, leaving 4 bases not matched to a gene. Germline V gene sequence: CDR1 SGHRS, CDR2 YFSETQ. There are 14 residues in the CDR3. The CDR3 loop is CASSPSGGQETQYF. The CDR3 DNA follows: TGCGCCAGCAGCCCCTCGGGGGGCCAAGAGACCCAGTACTTC.

The rearrangement joins TRBV7-6 to TRBJ2-3; weak D call: TRBD2 (6 bases). The CDR3 covers 13 residues. V was clipped by 5 bases and J by 6 bases, with 12 bases between them. Germline V CDR1 and CDR2: SGHVS, FNYEAQ. The CDR3 reads CASSHPSADTQYF. Written as DNA, the CDR3 is TGTGCCAGCAGCCATCCTAGCGCCGATACGCAGTATTTT.

V and J are TRBV4-1 and TRBJ2-3, with 12 bases matching TRBD2. Germline lookup yields CDR1 MGHRA and CDR2 YSYEKL. The CDR3 spans 16 residues. The J segment lost 5 bases and the V segment lost 3 bases, leaving 6 bases of the junction unmatched. CDR3 bases: TGCGCCAGCAGCCAGCGACTAGCGGGAGTGGGAGATACGCAGTATTTT. It codes for CASSQRLAGVGDTQYF.

The chain links TRBV6-5 to TRBJ2-1; possible D gene TRBD1, 6 bases. This CDR3 has 14 residues. The V gene lost 5 bases and the J gene lost 5 bases, with 13 bases spanning the gap. Germline V gene data show CDR1 as MNHEY and CDR2 as SVGAGI. Here the CDR3 reads CASSVTQGDNEQFF. The CDR3, as DNA: TGTGCCAGCAGTGTGACACAGGGAGACAATGAGCAGTTCTTC.

This rearrangement joins TRBV2 to TRBJ2-1, with 8 bases identical to TRBD1. The CDR3 runs 16 residues. CDR1 is SNHLY and CDR2 is FYNNEI in the germline V gene. V was clipped by 7 bases and J by 2 bases; unmatched bases: 10. In DNA, the CDR3 is TGTGCCAGCACCGGTTCATGGACAGGGACCTACAATGAGCAGTTCTTC. Its protein is CASTGSWTGTYNEQFF. Variable domain in full (rest from reference TRBV2 and TRBJ2-1): EPEVTQTPSHQVTQMGQEVILRCVPISNHLYFYWYRQILGQKVEFLVSFYNNEISEKSEIFDDQFSVERPDGSNFTLKIRSTKLEDSAMYFCASTGSWTGTYNEQFFGPGTRLTVL.

This chain connects TRBV9 to TRBJ1-2; D remains ambiguous. The CDR3 covers 12 residues. Trimming removed 3 bases from V and 8 bases from J, with 11 bases in between. CDR1 is SGDLS and CDR2 is YYNGEE in the germline V gene. The CDR3 DNA follows: TGTGCCAGCAGCGAGAGGGTCCGGGGCTACACCTTC. Its translation: CASSERVRGYTF.

This chain connects TRBV2 to TRBJ1-5; 7 nucleotides match TRBD1. The V gene end was trimmed by 6 bases and the J gene end by 6 bases; junction bases not matched to a gene: 5. Germline V gene data show CDR1 as SNHLY and CDR2 as FYNNEI. The CDR3 loop spans 13 amino acids. The CDR3, as DNA: TGTGCCAGCAGGTTCCAGGGGGGTCAGCCCCAGCATTTT. Its translation: CASRFQGGQPQHF.

The chain employs TRBV9 and TRBJ2-3, with D unclear. The CDR3 is 14 amino acids. Trimming shortened V by 3 bases and J by 2 bases, and 10 bases separated the two germline ends. Germline V gene lookup returns CDR1 SGDLS and CDR2 YYNGEE. CDR3 residues: CASSAHQNTDTQYF. In DNA form, the CDR3 reads TGTGCCAGCAGCGCCCACCAGAACACAGATACGCAGTATTTT.

The rearrangement uses TRBV7-9 and TRBJ1-6; D might be TRBD1 (5 bases). The length of the CDR3 is 15 residues. Per the germline V gene, CDR1 is SEHNR and CDR2 is FQNEAQ (reference sequence). Trimming left V 4 bases short and J 6 bases short, with 13 bases between. This CDR3 is CASSSAGRVNSPLHF. CDR3 in DNA: TGTGCCAGCAGCTCCGCCGGCAGGGTTAATTCACCCCTCCACTTT.

The CDR3 region is CSVLREGLRNEQFF. In DNA, the CDR3 is TGCAGCGTTCTAAGGGAGGGCCTTAGAAATGAGCAGTTCTTC. The genes are TRBV29-1 and TRBJ2-1; 7 nucleotides line up with TRBD2. V shed 5 bases, J shed 7 bases, and the junction held 11 bases outside the gene matches. CDR1 is SQVTM, CDR2 ANQGSEA, per germline. The CDR3 has 14 amino acids.

The chain joins TRBV2 to TRBJ2-7; D remains ambiguous. CDR3 length equals 16 residues. Trimming took off 6 bases at V and 6 bases at J, with 24 bases between the two ends. The V gene's germline CDR1 is SNHLY and CDR2 FYNNEI. The DNA of the CDR3 is TGTGCCAGCAGGTTCCCTCAGCCAACAGCAACCCCCGAGCAGTACTTC. Residues: CASRFPQPTATPEQYF.

The chain couples TRBV2 to TRBJ2-3; 7 positions match TRBD1. Germline V gives CDR1 SNHLY, CDR2 FYNNEI. With V trimmed by 4 bases and J by 3 bases, 4 bases remained unmatched. The length of the CDR3 is 14 residues. The CDR3 sequence: CASSGSGGTDTQYF. The CDR3 DNA is TGTGCCAGCAGTGGGTCAGGGGGAACAGATACGCAGTATTTT.

This chain connects TRBV28 to TRBJ2-7; 9 bases agree with TRBD2. The CDR3 runs to 14 residues. V shed 4 bases and J 1 base; nucleotides not matched to a gene: 2. Germline CDR1 and CDR2: MDHEN and SYDVKM. The CDR3 sequence is CASSYSGSSYEQYF. CDR3 sequence (DNA): TGTGCCAGCAGTTATAGCGGGAGTTCCTACGAGCAGTACTTC.

The rearrangement links TRBV27 to TRBJ1-6; D uncertain. The CDR3 has 13 amino acids. Germline CDR1 is MNHEY and CDR2 is SMNVEV (reference sequence). V was clipped by 4 bases and J by 6 bases, with 7 bases between them. The CDR3 nucleotides read TGTGCCAGCAGTTACGGGGTTAATTCACCCCTCCACTTT. Translation: CASSYGVNSPLHF.

The chain uses TRBV5-1 and TRBJ2-3; TRBD2 matches at 7 bases. The CDR3 length is 16 residues. The trim removed 0 bases at V and 0 bases at J, leaving 4 bases unmatched. Germline-derived CDR1 and CDR2 are SGHRS and YFSETQ. CDR3 nucleotide sequence: TGCGCCAGCAGCTTGGGCAGCGGGACTAGCACAGATACGCAGTATTTT. Translating it yields CASSLGSGTSTDTQYF.

Notes on this clone: Other DNA sequences in the same sample also yield this CDR3. The gene calls are TRBV5-5 and TRBJ2-7; weak D call: TRBD2 (7 bases). The CDR3 sequence is 14 residues long. The ends were cut back, 0 bases at V and 3 bases at J, with 10 bases in the middle. Germline V gene data show CDR1 as SGHKS and CDR2 as YYEKEE (reference sequence). CDR3 region: CASSLDRDYYEQYF. CDR3 DNA sequence: TGTGCCAGCAGCTTGGACAGGGACTACTACGAGCAGTACTTC.

The rearrangement joins TRBV10-3 to TRBJ1-1, with D possibly matching TRBD1 (6 bases). Trimming cost V 6 bases and J 3 bases, with 11 bases left between them. The CDR3 spans 13 residues. Germline V gives CDR1 ENHRY, CDR2 SYGVKD. The CDR3: CAIRAYRDTEAFF. Here the CDR3 DNA reads TGTGCCATCAGGGCTTACAGGGACACTGAAGCTTTCTTT.

The CDR3 sequence is CASRRGQETQYF. DNA for the CDR3: TGTGCCAGCCGGCGGGGGCAAGAGACCCAGTACTTC. This rearrangement joins TRBV4-2 to TRBJ2-5; 7 bases map to TRBD2. J lost 2 bases, V lost 8 bases, and 2 bases had no gene match. Per germline, CDR1 LGHNA and CDR2 YNFKEQ. This CDR3 is 12 amino acids long.

The CDR3 DNA reads as TGCGCCAGCAGCCATTATACGGTTCGGGATGAGCAGTTCTTC. Its translation: CASSHYTVRDEQFF. The genes are TRBV4-1 and TRBJ2-1, with unresolved D. CDR3 length equals 14 residues. Germline assignment: CDR1 MGHRA and CDR2 YSYEKL. The ends were cut back, 3 bases at V and 8 bases at J, with 14 bases in the middle.

V gene TRBV6-1 combines with J gene TRBJ2-1; a possible D gene is TRBD1 (5 bases). Trimming stripped 2 bases from V and 7 bases from J, with 15 bases between. CDR1 MNHNS and CDR2 SASEGT come from the germline V gene. This CDR3 has 15 amino acids. As DNA, the CDR3 is TGTGCCAGCAGTGAATCGGCCAGGGTAATTAATGAGCAGTTCTTC. It is translated as CASSESARVINEQFF.

The chain joins TRBV7-8 to TRBJ2-5; D might be TRBD2 (7 bases). Deletions cut 8 bases from V and 3 bases from J, with 19 bases between. CDR1 and CDR2 (germline): SGHVS, FQNEAQ. The CDR3 spans 15 residues. CDR3 region: CASGGSGGGEETQYF. CDR3 nucleotides: TGTGCCAGCGGAGGGAGTGGGGGGGGCGAAGAGACCCAGTACTTC.

This sequence joins TRBV5-8 and TRBJ1-1, with D uncertain. CDR3 size: 10 residues. Germline CDR1 SGHTS, CDR2 YDEGEE. V was trimmed by 2 bases and J by 10 bases, leaving 6 bases between them. The CDR3 DNA follows: TGTGCCAGCAGCTTTTTATCAGCTTTCTTT. Protein: CASSFLSAFF.

This chain uses TRBV6-5 with TRBJ2-3; TRBD1 aligns across 7 bases. J lost 3 bases, V lost 5 bases, and 2 bases had no gene match. CDR1 and CDR2 (germline): MNHEY, SVGAGI. The CDR3 consists of 13 residues. The CDR3 is CASSRQGTDTQYF. The CDR3 nucleotides read TGTGCCAGCAGTAGACAGGGAACAGATACGCAGTATTTT.

V usage is TRBV5-4 and J usage is TRBJ2-1; 16 positions agree with TRBD2. Germline CDR1 is SGHNT and CDR2 is YYREEE (reference sequence). V lost 3 bases, J lost 6 bases, and 3 bases stayed unmatched. This CDR3 is 16 amino acids long. CDR3 in DNA: TGTGCCAGCAGCTCGGGACTAGCGGGAGGGTTCAATGAGCAGTTCTTC. As protein: CASSSGLAGGFNEQFF.

The chain employs TRBV2 and TRBJ1-2; no clear D gene. CDR3 length: 14 amino acids. V was cut by 2 bases and J by 0 bases, with 7 bases left in between. Germline loops: CDR1 SNHLY, CDR2 FYNNEI. This CDR3 is CASSESQSNYGYTF. Here the CDR3 DNA reads TGTGCCAGCAGTGAAAGTCAGTCTAACTATGGCTACACCTTC.

The chain uses TRBV7-8 and TRBJ1-2, with D unclear. Germline-derived CDR1 and CDR2 are SGHVS and FQNEAQ. The CDR3 has 15 amino acids. Between the trimmed V and J ends, which lost 4 bases and 4 bases, there was a span of 16 bases. DNA of the CDR3: TGTGCCAGCAGCTCGACACGAACATCCGGCTATGGCTACACCTTC. Translated: CASSSTRTSGYGYTF.

The V call is TRBV7-2, the J call TRBJ2-5, with D unclear. Trimming stripped 5 bases from V and 6 bases from J, with 10 bases between. Germline CDR1 is SGHTA and CDR2 is FQGNSA. There are 12 residues in the CDR3. In DNA, the CDR3 is TGTGCCAGCAGCCCCTCCAGGCAGACCCAGTACTTC. Amino acid sequence: CASSPSRQTQYF.